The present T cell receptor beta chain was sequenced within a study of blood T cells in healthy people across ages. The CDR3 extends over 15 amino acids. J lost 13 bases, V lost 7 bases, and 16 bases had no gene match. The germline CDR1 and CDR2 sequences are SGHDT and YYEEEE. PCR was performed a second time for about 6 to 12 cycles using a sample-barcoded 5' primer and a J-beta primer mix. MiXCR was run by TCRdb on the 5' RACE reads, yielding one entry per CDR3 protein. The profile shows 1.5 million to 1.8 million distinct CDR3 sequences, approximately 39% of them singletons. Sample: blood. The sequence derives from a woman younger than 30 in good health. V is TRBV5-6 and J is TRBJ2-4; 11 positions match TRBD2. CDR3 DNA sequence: TGTGCCAGCTTTGGACTAGCGGGTCCCTACAATGAGCAGTACTTC. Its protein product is CASFGLAGPYNEQYF.